The rows below give T cell receptor beta chains drawn from one sample of a study of Graves' ophthalmopathy and Graves' hyperthyroidism. TCRdb processed the multiplex PCR reads anew with MiXCR; each CDR3 protein has one entry. The repertoire holds more than 1,000,000 distinct CDR3 sequences, with about 40% as singletons. The sample comprised peripheral blood or thyroid tissue (not recorded which). Receptors originate from an adult man with Graves' hyperthyroidism. Both conserved end residues are part of each CDR3.

CASSQRQSGRPTEAFF	TRBV7-2	TRBJ1-1
CSAREGAGEQYF	TRBV20-1	TRBJ2-7
CSARSRGEGVGSEQYF	TRBV20-1	TRBJ2-7
CASSNSLVPTGGEQYF	TRBV6-6	TRBJ2-7
CSASNQGETQYF	TRBV20-1	TRBJ2-5
CASTASGTTYEQYF	TRBV2	TRBJ2-7
CAGSDRDRNTPLHF	TRBV9	TRBJ1-6
CASSYGQTGGANTEAFF	TRBV7-6	TRBJ1-1
CASSHRRQPNSPLHF	TRBV25-1	TRBJ1-6
CASSTREANTGELFF	TRBV5-1	TRBJ2-2
CASSATTGAAFF	TRBV13	TRBJ1-1
CASSTRRQGQNSPLHF	TRBV5-8	TRBJ1-6
CASSLAPRRRGETQYF	TRBV7-2	TRBJ2-5
CASSLVGGYGDRYEQYF	TRBV7-9	TRBJ2-7
CASSLAGQGSYTF	TRBV5-1	TRBJ1-2
CASSDTGGTYF	TRBV6-5	TRBJ1-3
CSARAAAGSGGRETQYF	TRBV20-1	TRBJ2-5
CASSLVVGRDYPTDTEAFF	TRBV12-3/TRBV12-4	TRBJ1-1
CASSYRDLQYF	TRBV7-9	TRBJ2-5
CATSRSGGLGEVYGYTF	TRBV15	TRBJ1-2
CASRPTTDTQYF	TRBV2	TRBJ2-3
CASSPLAGGKETQYF	TRBV6-5	TRBJ2-5
CASSYFSPDYGYTF	TRBV2	TRBJ1-2
CSARVDEGIGQPLHF	TRBV20-1	TRBJ1-6
CSARVLGLVGAQYF	TRBV20-1	TRBJ2-7
CSAQRSSARETQYF	TRBV20-1	TRBJ2-5
CASSLAAGEYTDTQYF	TRBV7-9	TRBJ2-3
CASTSFLNQPQHF	TRBV12-3/TRBV12-4	TRBJ1-5
CASSDSQLSWGYTF	TRBV2	TRBJ1-2
CASSVLGGAGQYF	TRBV5-8	TRBJ2-7
CSVFPGELFF	TRBV29-1	TRBJ2-2
CARGWRRETQYF	TRBV9	TRBJ2-5
CASSLLGLRDTEAFF	TRBV5-1	TRBJ1-1
CAISSSRLSSYNSPLHF	TRBV10-3	TRBJ1-6
CASSLLTGTEHF	TRBV5-1	TRBJ2-7
CASSHYRGGKNTEAFF	TRBV11-2	TRBJ1-1
CASSLGGTSGMYEQYF	TRBV11-2	TRBJ2-7
CVSTKDNPNEKLFF	TRBV6-6	TRBJ1-4
CSASSGPPSYNSPLHF	TRBV20-1	TRBJ1-6
CASSRPIGNTEAFF	TRBV12-3/TRBV12-4	TRBJ1-1
CASSLLREETQYF	TRBV2	TRBJ2-5
CATSDAGGANEKLFF	TRBV24-1	TRBJ1-4
CASSGSQSNQPQHF	TRBV2	TRBJ1-5
CASSPDGLPSGELFF	TRBV11-2	TRBJ2-2
CASSSSPGQRSYGYTF	TRBV11-2	TRBJ1-2
CASIGPRAQHF	TRBV19	TRBJ1-5
CASRGLSSGEGEKLFF	TRBV5-1	TRBJ1-4
CASSRTGSRGEQYF	TRBV13	TRBJ2-7
CAIKVGTDNSGANVLTF	TRBV10-3	TRBJ2-6
CASSQDDTVATNEKLFF	TRBV4-3	TRBJ1-4
CAISAGGLTYEQYF	TRBV10-3	TRBJ2-7
CASSLSFQYKWDKAFF	TRBV27	TRBJ1-1